A single T cell receptor beta chain is shown here with its context. CDR3 length: 16 amino acids. CDR1 is SEHNR, CDR2 FQNEAQ, per germline (reference sequence). V was trimmed by 1 base and J by 5 bases, leaving 14 bases between them. The data were produced by immunoSEQ multiplex PCR, yet TCRdb's version contains in-frame clones alone and is incomplete. The sample carries some 40,000 clones, roughly 75% recorded once. This entry belongs to a study of T cell responses to AZD1222 COVID-19 vaccine. The sequence was collected from an adult in good health. The material sequenced was peripheral blood, taken on day 0 of AZD1222 vaccination. The chain has TRBV7-9 and TRBJ2-2; D might be TRBD1 (5 bases). The CDR3 protein is CASSLGWGGGTGELFF. CDR3 DNA sequence: TGTGCCAGCAGCTTAGGCTGGGGCGGCGGTACCGGGGAGCTGTTTTTT.